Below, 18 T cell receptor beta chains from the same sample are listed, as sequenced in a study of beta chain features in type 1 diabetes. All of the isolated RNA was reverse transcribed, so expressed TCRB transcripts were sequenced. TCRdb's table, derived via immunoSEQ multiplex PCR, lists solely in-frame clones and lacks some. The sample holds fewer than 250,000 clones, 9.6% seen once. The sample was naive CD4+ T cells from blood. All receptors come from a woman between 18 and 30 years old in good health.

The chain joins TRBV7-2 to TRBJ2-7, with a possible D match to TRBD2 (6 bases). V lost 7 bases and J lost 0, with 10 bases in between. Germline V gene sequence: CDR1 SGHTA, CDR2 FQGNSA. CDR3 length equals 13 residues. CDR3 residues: CASTPTSSYEQYF. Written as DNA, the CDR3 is TGTGCCAGCACCCCGACTAGCTCCTACGAGCAGTACTTC.

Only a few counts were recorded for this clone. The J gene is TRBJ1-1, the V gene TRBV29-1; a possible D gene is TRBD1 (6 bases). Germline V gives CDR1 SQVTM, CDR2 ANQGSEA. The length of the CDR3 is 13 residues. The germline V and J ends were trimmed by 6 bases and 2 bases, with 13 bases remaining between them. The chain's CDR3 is CSVGGTSNTEAFF. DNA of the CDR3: TGCAGCGTGGGGGGGACATCCAACACTGAAGCTTTCTTT.

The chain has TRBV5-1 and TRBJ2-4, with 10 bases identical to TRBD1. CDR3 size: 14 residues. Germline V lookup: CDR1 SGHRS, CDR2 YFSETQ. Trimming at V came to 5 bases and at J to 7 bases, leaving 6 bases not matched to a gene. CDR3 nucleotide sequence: TGCGCCAGCAGATTGACAGGGGGCTCGAACATTCAGTACTTC. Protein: CASRLTGGSNIQYF.

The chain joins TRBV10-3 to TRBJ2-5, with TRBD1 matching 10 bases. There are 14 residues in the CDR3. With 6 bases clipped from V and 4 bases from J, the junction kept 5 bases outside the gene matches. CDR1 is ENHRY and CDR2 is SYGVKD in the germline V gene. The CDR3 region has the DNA TGTGCCATCAGCTTGGGGGACAGGGGAGAGACCCAGTACTTC. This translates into CAISLGDRGETQYF.

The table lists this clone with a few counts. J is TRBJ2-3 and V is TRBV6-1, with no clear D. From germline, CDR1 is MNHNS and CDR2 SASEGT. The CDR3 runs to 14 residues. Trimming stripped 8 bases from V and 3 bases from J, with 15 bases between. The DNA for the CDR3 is TGTGCCAGCCAGGTGGATTATGGGACAGATACGCAGTATTTT. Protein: CASQVDYGTDTQYF.

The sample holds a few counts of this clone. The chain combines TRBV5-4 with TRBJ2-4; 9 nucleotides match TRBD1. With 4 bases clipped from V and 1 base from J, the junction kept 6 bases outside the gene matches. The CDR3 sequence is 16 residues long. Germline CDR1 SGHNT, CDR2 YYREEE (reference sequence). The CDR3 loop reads CASSRRQGEAKNIQYF. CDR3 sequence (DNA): TGTGCCAGCAGCCGAAGACAGGGGGAGGCCAAAAACATTCAGTACTTC. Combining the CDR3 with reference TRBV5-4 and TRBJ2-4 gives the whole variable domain ETGVTQSPTHLIKTRGQQVTLRCSSQSGHNTVSWYQQALGQGPQFIFQYYREEENGRGNFPPRFSGLQFPNYSSELNVNALELDDSALYLCASSRRQGEAKNIQYFGAGTRLSVL.

The CDR3 sequence is CASSLVDGRGYGYTF. The CDR3 DNA follows: TGTGCCAGCAGCTTGGTAGACGGCAGGGGCTATGGCTACACCTTC. The V gene is TRBV5-4, the J gene TRBJ1-2; D is perhaps TRBD1 (6 bases). CDR1 and CDR2 from the germline V gene are SGHNT and YYREEE (reference sequence). Between the trimmed V and J ends, which lost 0 bases and 4 bases, there was a span of 13 bases. The CDR3 extends over 15 amino acids.

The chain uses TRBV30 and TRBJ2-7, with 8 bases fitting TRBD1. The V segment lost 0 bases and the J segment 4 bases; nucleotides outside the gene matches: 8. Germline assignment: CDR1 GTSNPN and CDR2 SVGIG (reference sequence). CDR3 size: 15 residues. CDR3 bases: TGTGCCTGGAGTGTACGAAGGACAGGGAAGTACGAGCAGTACTTC. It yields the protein CAWSVRRTGKYEQYF. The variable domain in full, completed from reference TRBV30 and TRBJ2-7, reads SQTIHQWPATLVQPVGSPLSLECTVEGTSNPNLYWYRQAAGRGLQLLFYSVGIGQISSEVPQNLSASRPQDRQFILSSKKLLLSDSGFYLCAWSVRRTGKYEQYFGPGTRLTVT.

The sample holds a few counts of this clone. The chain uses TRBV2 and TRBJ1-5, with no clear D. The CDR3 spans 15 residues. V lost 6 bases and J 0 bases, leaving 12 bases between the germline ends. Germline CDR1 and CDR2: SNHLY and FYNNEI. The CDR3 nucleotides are TGTGCCAGCAGGGTCAGAGGAAATAGCAATCAGCCCCAGCATTTT. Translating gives CASRVRGNSNQPQHF.

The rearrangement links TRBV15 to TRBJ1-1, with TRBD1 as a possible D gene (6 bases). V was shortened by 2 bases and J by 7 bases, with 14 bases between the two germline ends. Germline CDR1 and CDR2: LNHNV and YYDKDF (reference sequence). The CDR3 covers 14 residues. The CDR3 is CATSRSGQQNEAFF. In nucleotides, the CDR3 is TGTGCCACCAGCAGATCCGGACAGCAGAATGAAGCTTTCTTT.

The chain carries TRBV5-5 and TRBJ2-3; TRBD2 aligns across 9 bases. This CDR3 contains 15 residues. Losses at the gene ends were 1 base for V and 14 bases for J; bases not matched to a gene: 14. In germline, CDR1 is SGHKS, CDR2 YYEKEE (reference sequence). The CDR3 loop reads CASSLFLRREGRGYF. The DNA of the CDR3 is TGTGCCAGCAGCTTGTTTCTTCGGCGGGAGGGCCGGGGGTATTTT.

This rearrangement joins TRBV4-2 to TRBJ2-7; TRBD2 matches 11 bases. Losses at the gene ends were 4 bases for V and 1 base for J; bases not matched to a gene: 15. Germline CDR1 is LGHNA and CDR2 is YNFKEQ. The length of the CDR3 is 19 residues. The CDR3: CASSPGGLAEIRASYEQYF. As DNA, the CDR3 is TGTGCCAGCAGCCCGGGGGGACTAGCGGAAATAAGGGCGTCCTACGAGCAGTACTTC.

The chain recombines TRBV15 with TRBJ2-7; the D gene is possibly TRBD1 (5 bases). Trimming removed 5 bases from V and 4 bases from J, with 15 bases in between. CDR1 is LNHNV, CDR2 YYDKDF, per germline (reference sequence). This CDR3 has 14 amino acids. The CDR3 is CATSPGAREYEQYF. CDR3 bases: TGTGCCACCAGCCCTGGGGCAAGGGAATACGAGCAGTACTTC.

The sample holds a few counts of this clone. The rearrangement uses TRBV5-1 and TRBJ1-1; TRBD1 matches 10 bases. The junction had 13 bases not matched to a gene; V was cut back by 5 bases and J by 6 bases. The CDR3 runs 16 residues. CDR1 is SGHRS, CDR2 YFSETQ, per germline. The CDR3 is CASRQTPGQGSPEAFF. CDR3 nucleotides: TGCGCCAGCAGACAAACACCGGGACAGGGGTCTCCTGAAGCTTTCTTT.

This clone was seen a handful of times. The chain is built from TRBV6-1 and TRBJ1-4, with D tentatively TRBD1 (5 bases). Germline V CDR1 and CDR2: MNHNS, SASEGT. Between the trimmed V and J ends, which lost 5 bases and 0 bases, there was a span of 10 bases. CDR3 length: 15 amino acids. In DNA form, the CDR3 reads TGTGCCAGCAGTCGAACAGGCGCAACTAATGAAAAACTGTTTTTT. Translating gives CASSRTGATNEKLFF.

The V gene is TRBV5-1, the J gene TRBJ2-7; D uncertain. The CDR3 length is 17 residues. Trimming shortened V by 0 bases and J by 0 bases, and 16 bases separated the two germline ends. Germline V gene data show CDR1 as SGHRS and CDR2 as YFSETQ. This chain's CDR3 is CASSLGGAGSSSYEQYF. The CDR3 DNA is TGCGCCAGCAGCTTGGGAGGAGCCGGGTCGAGCTCCTACGAGCAGTACTTC.

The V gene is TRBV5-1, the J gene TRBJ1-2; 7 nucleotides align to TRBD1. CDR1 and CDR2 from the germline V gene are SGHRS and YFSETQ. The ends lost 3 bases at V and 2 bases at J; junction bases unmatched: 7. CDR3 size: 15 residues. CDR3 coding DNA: TGCGCCAGCAGCTATTCGGGCAGGGGGAACTATGGCTACACCTTC. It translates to CASSYSGRGNYGYTF. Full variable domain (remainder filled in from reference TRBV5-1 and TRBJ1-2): KAGVTQTPRYLIKTRGQQVTLSCSPISGHRSVSWYQQTPGQGLQFLFEYFSETQRNKGNFPGRFSGRQFSNSRSEMNVSTLELGDSALYLCASSYSGRGNYGYTFGSGTRLTVV.

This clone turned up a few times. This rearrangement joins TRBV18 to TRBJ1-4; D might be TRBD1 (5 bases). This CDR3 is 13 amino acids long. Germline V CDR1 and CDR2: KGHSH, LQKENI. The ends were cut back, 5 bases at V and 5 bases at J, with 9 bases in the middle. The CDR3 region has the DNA TGTGCCAGCTCAGCCGACAGCAATGAAAAACTGTTTTTT. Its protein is CASSADSNEKLFF. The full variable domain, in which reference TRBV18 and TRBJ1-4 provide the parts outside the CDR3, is NAGVMQNPRHLVRRRGQEARLRCSPMKGHSHVYWYRQLPEEGLKFMVYLQKENIIDESGMPKERFSAEFPKEGPSILRIQQVVRGDSAAYFCASSADSNEKLFFGSGTQLSVL.